This T cell receptor beta chain comes out of a study of spatial heterogeneity in lung cancer. Study at large: Beta-chain sequences were consistently detected more often than alpha-chain sequences.

This clonotype was counted many times. As for time point: blood at routine non-recurrence follow-up after resection. The sequenced material consisted of unsorted whole RNA from tumor, nontumor lung or frozen PBMC. Unique molecular identifiers, one per molecule, were present on every TCR cDNA molecule. MiXCR, applied by TCRdb to the 5' RACE reads, yields one record per CDR3 protein. This table has 100,000 to 120,000 distinct CDR3 sequences, 10% to 14% appearing once. V lost 0 bases, J lost 1 base, and 7 bases lay in between. The CDR3 has 14 amino acids. Germline V gene data show CDR1 as SGDLS and CDR2 as YYNGEE.

The chain combines TRBV9 with TRBJ1-2; D is undetermined. The specimen comprised PBMCs, sampled at follow-up. This sequence was found in a female donor with early-stage non-small cell lung cancer. The CDR3 sequence is CASSVGGSNYGYTF. The CDR3 nucleotides read TGTGCCAGCAGCGTAGGCGGCAGTAACTATGGCTACACCTTC.